This entry features one TCR beta chain sequence. Its antigen is unidentified. The data are from a study of a mutant IDH1 vaccine in newly diagnosed glioma. Study in general: Therapy received beforehand was radiotherapy, temozolomide, or both, with most patients given both. Regarding the study as a whole: The study observed vaccine-induced immune responses in 85% to 95% of patients.

Using immunoSEQ multiplex PCR, the repertoire was profiled, and TCRdb retains in-frame clones only, with some absent. This sample has about 46,000 clones, with approximately 80% found just once. Time point here: baseline, week 1 (first vaccination visit). Described treatment: pre-vaccination baseline after standard-of-care therapy. Those who donated had recent WHO grade 3 or 4 IDH1-mutant, ATRX-lost astrocytomas. The germline V gene has CDR1 SGHAT and CDR2 FQNNGV. Trimming shortened V by 3 bases and J by 4 bases, and 18 bases separated the two germline ends. The CDR3 is 17 amino acids. The chain uses TRBV11-2 and TRBJ1-4; possible D gene TRBD1, 5 bases. This TCR came from a woman aged 40 to 55 with glioma. Source: PBMCs, taken from a glioma patient treated with radiotherapy, temozolomide or both. The CDR3 DNA reads as TGTGCCAGCAGCTTCGGGGGGTCCCCCCTACGTAATGAAAAACTGTTTTTT. Amino acid sequence: CASSFGGSPLRNEKLFF.